This T cell receptor (beta chain) was recovered during a study of spatial heterogeneity in lung cancer. This clonotype was observed many times. V lost 7 bases to trimming and J lost 3 bases, with 7 bases between them. This CDR3 spans 12 amino acids. Germline lookup yields CDR1 MNHEY and CDR2 SVGEGT. Time point indicated: blood at routine non-recurrence follow-up after resection. The sequenced material consisted of unsorted whole RNA from tumor, nontumor lung or frozen PBMC. TCRdb fed the 5' RACE reads into MiXCR, producing one record per CDR3 protein. The table lists about 52,000 distinct CDR3 sequences, around 7% of them singletons.

The TCR sequence derives from a female donor with early-stage non-small cell lung cancer. Sequencing was performed on PBMCs, taken at follow-up. The V call is TRBV6-2 or TRBV6-3, the J call TRBJ2-1; D is uncertain. The chain's CDR3 is CASTSNYNEQFF. CDR3 in DNA: TGTGCCAGCACCTCTAACTACAATGAGCAGTTCTTC.